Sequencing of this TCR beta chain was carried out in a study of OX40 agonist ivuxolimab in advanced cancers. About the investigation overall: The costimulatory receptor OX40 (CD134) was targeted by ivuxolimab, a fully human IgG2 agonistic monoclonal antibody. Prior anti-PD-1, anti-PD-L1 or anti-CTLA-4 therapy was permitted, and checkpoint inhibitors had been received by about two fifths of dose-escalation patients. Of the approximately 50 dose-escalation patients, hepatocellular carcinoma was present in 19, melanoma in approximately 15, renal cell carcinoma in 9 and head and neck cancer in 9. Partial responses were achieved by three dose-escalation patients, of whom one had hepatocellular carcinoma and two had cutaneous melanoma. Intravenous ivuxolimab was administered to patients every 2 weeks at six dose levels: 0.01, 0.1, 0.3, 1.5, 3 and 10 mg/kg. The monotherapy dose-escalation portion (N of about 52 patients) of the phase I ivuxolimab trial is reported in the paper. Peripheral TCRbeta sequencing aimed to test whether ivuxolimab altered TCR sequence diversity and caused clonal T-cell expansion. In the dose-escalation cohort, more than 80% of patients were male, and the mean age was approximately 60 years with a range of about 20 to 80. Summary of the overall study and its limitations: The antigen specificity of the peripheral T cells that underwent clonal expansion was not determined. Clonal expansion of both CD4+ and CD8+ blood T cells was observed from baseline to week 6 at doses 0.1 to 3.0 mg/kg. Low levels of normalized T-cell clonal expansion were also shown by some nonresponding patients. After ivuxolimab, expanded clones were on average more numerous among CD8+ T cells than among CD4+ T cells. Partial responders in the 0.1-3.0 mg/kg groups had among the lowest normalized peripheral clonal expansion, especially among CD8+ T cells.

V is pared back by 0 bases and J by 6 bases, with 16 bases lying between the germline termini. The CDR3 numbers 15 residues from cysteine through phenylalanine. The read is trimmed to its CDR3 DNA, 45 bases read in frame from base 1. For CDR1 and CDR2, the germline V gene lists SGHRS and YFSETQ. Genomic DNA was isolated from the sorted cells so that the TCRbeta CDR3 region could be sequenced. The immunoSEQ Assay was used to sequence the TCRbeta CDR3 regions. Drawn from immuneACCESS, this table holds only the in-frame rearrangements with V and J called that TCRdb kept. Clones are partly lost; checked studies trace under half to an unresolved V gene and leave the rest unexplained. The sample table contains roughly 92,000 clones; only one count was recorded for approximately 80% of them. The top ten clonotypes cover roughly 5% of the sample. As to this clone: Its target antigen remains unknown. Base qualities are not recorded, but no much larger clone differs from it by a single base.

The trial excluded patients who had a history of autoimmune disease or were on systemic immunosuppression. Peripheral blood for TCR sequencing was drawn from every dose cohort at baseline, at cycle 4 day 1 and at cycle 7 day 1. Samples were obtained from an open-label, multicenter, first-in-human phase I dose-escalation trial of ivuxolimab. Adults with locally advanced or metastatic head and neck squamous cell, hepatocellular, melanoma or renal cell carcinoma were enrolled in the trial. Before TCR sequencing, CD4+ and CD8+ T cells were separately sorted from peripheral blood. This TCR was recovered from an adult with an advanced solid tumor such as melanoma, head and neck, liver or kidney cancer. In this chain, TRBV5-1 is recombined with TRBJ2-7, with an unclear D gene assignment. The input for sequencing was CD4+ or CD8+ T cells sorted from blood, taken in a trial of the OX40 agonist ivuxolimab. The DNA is TGCGCCAGCAGCTTGGAGGGCGGTCCCGCTGTCGAGCAGTACTTC. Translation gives CASSLEGGPAVEQYF. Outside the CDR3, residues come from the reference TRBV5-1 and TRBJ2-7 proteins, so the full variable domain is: KAGVTQTPRYLIKTRGQQVTLSCSPISGHRSVSWYQQTPGQGLQFLFEYFSETQRNKGNFPGRFSGRQFSNSRSEMNVSTLELGDSALYLCASSLEGGPAVEQYFGPGTRLTVT.